This record covers a single T cell receptor (beta chain). This sample was taken from a study of blood T cell repertoires in COVID-19. Study-level background: PBMCs, B-cell-depleted T cells, or T cells were the source of the cDNA or gDNA that made up the material.

Sequencing was performed with immunoSEQ multiplex PCR; in TCRdb, only in-frame clones are kept and a portion is missing. The sample lists about 300,000 clones, roughly 88% occurring once. V shed 5 bases and J 8 bases; nucleotides not matched to a gene: 3. Germline-derived CDR1 and CDR2 are KGHSH and LQKENI. The CDR3 covers 12 residues. The study drew participants aged about 18 to 89 years from approximately 23 US areas. Cohorts were based on clinical histories the participants reported. The recovered donors of Cohort 3 showed two negative PCRs, clearance, or symptom resolution. This sequence joins TRBV18 and TRBJ1-2, with TRBD1 matching 9 bases. The sample consisted of PBMCs or T cells enriched from blood (not recorded which). The clonotype originates from a man aged 30 to 39 who had recovered from COVID-19. The CDR3 nucleotides are TGTGCCAGCTCAGGGACAGGGCGCGGCTACACCTTC. This sequence encodes CASSGTGRGYTF.